This T cell receptor (beta chain) emerged from a study of blood T cell repertoires in COVID-19. Overall study context: The analysed material was cDNA or gDNA that came from T cells, B-cell-depleted T cells, or PBMCs.

Across about two dozen US areas, participants ranged in age from about 18 to 90 years. Donors were grouped by their self-reported clinical history. Method: immunoSEQ multiplex PCR; TCRdb's copy keeps in-frame clones and lacks some. The table records about 330,000 clones, about 87% of them present only once. This CDR3 has 13 amino acids. The germline gives CDR1 SGHRS, CDR2 YFSETQ. V lost 0 bases and J lost 6, with 7 bases in between. V and J are TRBV5-1 and TRBJ2-1; no firm D call. The sequencing input was PBMCs or T cells enriched from blood (not recorded which). The source is a woman in her twenties or thirties who had recovered from COVID-19. The CDR3 protein is CASSLDQRNEQFF. CDR3 nucleotides: TGCGCCAGCAGCTTGGACCAGCGCAATGAGCAGTTCTTC.